This TCR beta chain was identified in a study of breast tumors, draining lymph nodes, adjacent tissues. TCRdb recomputed calls from the multiplex PCR reads with MiXCR, one row per CDR3 protein. The data contain about 180,000 distinct CDR3 sequences, approximately 33% of them singletons. Germline CDR1 is SGHAT and CDR2 is FQNNGV. The CDR3 runs 15 residues. The J segment lost 0 bases and the V segment lost 7 bases, leaving 9 bases of the junction unmatched. Breast cancer patients provided tissue from their axillary draining lymph nodes. This clonotype was observed a handful of times. A read error may explain this, as a much larger clone is one base away.

The chain employs TRBV11-2 and TRBJ2-7; 7 nucleotides match TRBD1. This clonotype was obtained from a female donor with breast cancer. Some clones in this sample may be carry-over from other donors' samples. Sequenced: axillary lymph node tissue. The CDR3 sequence is CASNWDSGTSYEQYF. The DNA for the CDR3 is TGTGCCAGCAACTGGGACAGTGGTACCTCCTACGAGCAGTACTTC.